This TCR beta chain was captured by sequencing in a study of T cell responses to AZD1222 COVID-19 vaccine (dated by TCRdb to the early 2020s). As for the study more broadly: AZD1222 recipients whose second dose came at about 4 weeks and those whose second dose came at about 12 weeks were combined into one group, since spike-specific TCR depth and breadth did not differ between the two schedules. TCR sequencing covered some 250 trial participants: 200 to 220 given two doses of AZD1222 and approximately 26 given two doses of MenACWY control vaccine. Trial participants were enrolled by age into subgroups of 18-55, 56-69 and 70-plus years, and 148, 28 and 57 TCR-sequenced participants, respectively, were included in these subgroups. Study-level results and caveats: The 56-69-year group was small, and its depth increase did not reach significance, likely because of low power. Participants were mostly white British, with more females than males. The authors suggested clonal diversity may have been underestimated. Spike-specific TCR breadth and depth rose significantly after two AZD1222 doses compared with day 0 and with MenACWY recipients. Epitopes outside the regions mutated in the B.1.351 and B.1.1.7 variants were reportedly recognized by nearly half of the unique spike-specific TCRs. CD4 TCRs associated with the vaccine covered the entire spike protein, and the dominant responses were in regions 160-218 and 743-854. No day 14 peak-response samples were available, so repertoires were characterized only after the peak T cell response. Conclusions about previously exposed vaccinees are limited because only five to seven AZD1222 recipients were SARS-CoV-2 seropositive at baseline.

The germline V gene yields MDHEN for CDR1 and SYDVKM for CDR2. From the cysteine through the phenylalanine, the CDR3 covers 17 amino acids. Here the CDR3 DNA is all that survives: 51 bases in frame from base 1. Trimming removed 2 bases from V and 0 bases from J; the gene matches leave 9 bases unexplained. The CDR3 regions of human TCRbeta chains were analyzed by immunosequencing. The authors' pipeline ran thus. Repertoire TCRs were matched against a reference library of SARS-CoV-2-specific TCRs generated with the MIRA antigen-specificity platform. Breadth was defined as the fraction of unique TCRs that were SARS-CoV-2-associated, and depth was defined as the fraction of total T cells that were SARS-CoV-2-associated. Using the MIRA data, every spike-specific TCR was mapped to the spike region that the TCR reacted to and assigned to either a CD4 or a CD8 class. Log10-transformed breadth and depth values were compared by one-way ANOVA with Sidak's multiple comparisons tests. TCRdb's version of the immuneACCESS table is confined to in-frame rearrangements and falls short of the full clone set. An unresolved V gene accounts for under half of the shortfall where checked; the remainder is of unknown origin. D and trimming come from the DNA, and the V and J calls and clone size come from that table. The sample includes about 120,000 clones, with 88% observed a single time. Around 8.7% of the sample is taken by the ten largest.

The time point label for this specimen denotes: baseline before first vaccination. Samples from vaccinated people were obtained from the UK trials COV001 and COV002, which included a single-blind randomized controlled phase 2/3 trial of AZD1222 (ChAdOx1 nCoV-19) in healthy adults. For TCRbeta chain sequencing, PBMC samples were collected from trial participants at day 0 and at day 28 after the second dose. As regards this clone: Its recognized antigen is unknown. Base qualities are not recorded, but no much larger clone differs from it by a single base.

Rearrangement joined TRBV28 to TRBJ1-1, and TRBD1 aligns with 7 junction nucleotides. The TCR sequence derives from an adult in good health. Sequencing was performed on peripheral blood, taken on day 0 of AZD1222 vaccination. The DNA reads as follows: TGTGCCAGCAGTTTAAAGGGGACAGCCCTCATGAACACTGAAGCTTTCTTT. This is translated as CASSLKGTALMNTEAFF.